This TCR beta chain was captured in a study of identifying expanded T cells in peripheral blood. Study-level findings and limits: About 1.2 clones differed between technical replicates, versus around 15 and 18 over time. Roughly 2-week clone count variance significantly increased as total template count grew.

Healthy donors had no documented immune events, such as infections, while sampled. This table comes from immunoSEQ multiplex PCR, and its TCRdb copy is limited to in-frame clones, with some not included. The sample shows over 65,000 clones, roughly 90% of them seen only once. With respect to this clone: What it binds is unknown.

This CDR3 is 15 amino acids long. The germline V and J ends were trimmed by 0 bases and 1 base, with 8 bases remaining between them. The germline V gene encodes CDR1 SGHRS and CDR2 YFSETQ. Sequencing input: blood. V gene TRBV5-1 combines with J gene TRBJ1-3; D perhaps matches TRBD1 (5 bases). The clonotype comes from a person aged 18 to 75 in good health. The CDR3 DNA is TGCGCCAGCAGCTTGGATGGGGCATCTGGAAACACCATATATTTT. Translated, it gives CASSLDGASGNTIYF. Together with reference TRBV5-1 and TRBJ1-3, the CDR3 gives the full variable domain: KAGVTQTPRYLIKTRGQQVTLSCSPISGHRSVSWYQQTPGQGLQFLFEYFSETQRNKGNFPGRFSGRQFSNSRSEMNVSTLELGDSALYLCASSLDGASGNTIYFGEGSWLTVV.